These 6 T cell receptor beta chains share one sample of origin, sequenced in a study of shared clonotypes between healthy human individuals. The data were produced by immunoSEQ multiplex PCR, yet TCRdb's version contains in-frame clones alone and is incomplete. The repertoire holds roughly 2,500,000 clones, roughly 93% seen once, with 0.36% in the top ten. The sequenced sample was naive CD4+ T cells from PBMCs. As to subset: CD45RA+ positively selected. The receptors derive from a man aged 18 to 29 in good health. Some clones in this sample may be carry-over from other donors' samples.

This rearrangement joins TRBV6-5 to TRBJ1-2; 8 bases agree with TRBD1. The CDR3 covers 16 residues. From germline, CDR1 is MNHEY and CDR2 SVGAGI. V was clipped by 0 bases and J by 2 bases; unmatched bases: 5. DNA for the CDR3: TGTGCCAGCAGTTACTCGAGGACAGGGACCAACTATGGCTACACCTTC. Protein sequence: CASSYSRTGTNYGYTF.

The J gene is TRBJ2-1, the V gene TRBV28; TRBD2 matches at 10 bases. CDR1 is MDHEN and CDR2 is SYDVKM in the germline V gene. The length of the CDR3 is 15 residues. J lost 1 base, V lost 5 bases, and 2 bases had no gene match. DNA of the CDR3: TGTGCCAGCAGTCCAGCGGGAGGGTCCTACAATGAGCAGTTCTTC. Encoded protein: CASSPAGGSYNEQFF.

The chain couples TRBV11-2 to TRBJ2-1, with D perhaps being TRBD1 or TRBD2 (6 bases each). V was trimmed by 2 bases and J by 8 bases, leaving 7 bases between them. Germline lookup yields CDR1 SGHAT and CDR2 FQNNGV. This CDR3 is 12 amino acids long. The DNA for the CDR3 is TGTGCCAGCAGCTTAAGGGGGGATGAGCAGTTCTTC. As protein: CASSLRGDEQFF.

The chain combines TRBV5-1 with TRBJ1-5; possibly TRBD1 for D (5 bases). CDR1 SGHRS and CDR2 YFSETQ come from the germline V gene. Trimming shortened V by 2 bases and J by 3 bases, and 9 bases separated the two germline ends. The CDR3 length is 14 residues. The CDR3 is CASSFGGNNQPQHF. The CDR3 DNA sequence: TGCGCCAGCAGCTTCGGGGGGAACAATCAGCCCCAGCATTTT.

With regard to this clone: In the same sample, other DNA sequences code for this CDR3. The chain carries TRBV5-6 and TRBJ2-7; D unresolved. The CDR3 contains 13 residues. In germline, CDR1 is SGHDT, CDR2 YYEEEE. V was clipped by 2 bases and J by 1 base, with 7 bases between them. The DNA of the CDR3 is TGTGCCAGCAGCTTAGGGCATTCCTACGAGCAGTACTTC. This encodes CASSLGHSYEQYF.

The chain uses TRBV7-2 and TRBJ2-4; no firm D call. The CDR3 runs to 14 residues. Germline CDR1 and CDR2: SGHTA and FQGNSA. Trimming left V 1 base short and J 1 base short, with 5 bases between. CDR3: CASSLGSAKNIQYF. The CDR3 DNA sequence: TGTGCCAGCAGCTTAGGGTCTGCCAAAAACATTCAGTACTTC.